The rows below give T cell receptor beta chains drawn from one sample of a study of blood T cell repertoires in COVID-19. Sequencing was performed with immunoSEQ multiplex PCR; in TCRdb, only in-frame clones are kept and a portion is missing. The sample includes about 150,000 clones, about 89% of them seen just once. Sequencing was done on a sample of peripheral blood. The receptors come from an older man with acute or convalescent COVID-19. CDR3s leave out the opening cysteine and the closing phenylalanine or tryptophan. D genes are given only for firm matches.

J gene: TRBJ1-5
D gene: .
V gene: TRBV2
CDR3 protein: ASTESGANQPQH

J gene: TRBJ1-4
D gene: .
V gene: TRBV23-1
CDR3 protein: ASSLAYRKLF

J gene: TRBJ1-1
D gene: TRBD1
V gene: TRBV7-9
CDR3 protein: ASSFGQGVNTEAF

J gene: TRBJ2-1
D gene: .
V gene: TRBV24-1
CDR3 protein: ATSDLGDTTYNEQF

J gene: TRBJ2-5
D gene: .
V gene: TRBV27
CDR3 protein: ASSFGGPETQY

J gene: TRBJ2-4
D gene: TRBD2
V gene: TRBV10-1
CDR3 protein: ASSESGRGNIQY

J gene: TRBJ1-6
D gene: .
V gene: TRBV27
CDR3 protein: ATTTGSYNSPLH

J gene: TRBJ1-1
D gene: TRBD1
V gene: TRBV7-2
CDR3 protein: ASSYTGGLNTEAF

J gene: TRBJ2-3
D gene: .
V gene: TRBV11-2
CDR3 protein: ASSLVGNGAYTDTQY

J gene: TRBJ1-1
D gene: TRBD1
V gene: TRBV29-1
CDR3 protein: SVGQAPGTEAF

J gene: TRBJ1-6
D gene: .
V gene: TRBV7-2
CDR3 protein: ASSPGFSSYNSPLH

J gene: TRBJ2-1
D gene: TRBD2
V gene: TRBV5-1
CDR3 protein: ASSPKGLAGGSYNEQF

J gene: TRBJ1-5
D gene: .
V gene: TRBV30
CDR3 protein: AWSVLSGLNQPQH

J gene: TRBJ1-2
D gene: TRBD1
V gene: TRBV28
CDR3 protein: ASRRQGAYGYT

J gene: TRBJ2-5
D gene: TRBD2
V gene: TRBV3-1/TRBV3-2
CDR3 protein: ASSQGLGTGGETQY

J gene: TRBJ2-7
D gene: TRBD2
V gene: TRBV24-1
CDR3 protein: ATSGRIRDEQY

J gene: TRBJ2-1
D gene: TRBD2
V gene: TRBV7-8
CDR3 protein: ASSRPGGDYNEQF

J gene: TRBJ1-2
D gene: TRBD1
V gene: TRBV10-3
CDR3 protein: AISGQGVGGSHGYT